This record looks at one TCR beta chain sequence and its context. As for treatment: some 20 received Ad26.COV2.S at low or high dose, single or two shots; about 5 received placebo; per-sample allocation not given. Sampling took place 63 days after the first vaccine or placebo injection. This record comes from a study of Ad26.COV2.S vaccination and SARS-CoV-2 variants. Here immunoSEQ multiplex PCR was the method, and the copy in TCRdb shows in-frame clones only, minus some. Seen here are 250,000 or so clones, around nine tenths observed once, and the top ten hold less than 3.5%. The germline CDR1 and CDR2 sequences are SGHRS and YFSETQ. The CDR3 spans 14 residues. The V and J ends lost 1 base and 2 bases respectively, with 9 bases between them.

Sequencing used peripheral blood, obtained in a trial of Ad26.COV2.S vaccine versus placebo. The genes are TRBV5-1 and TRBJ1-2; TRBD1 is a possible D gene (5 bases). This TCR derives from a person between 18 and 60 years old who received the Ad26.COV2.S COVID-19 vaccine or a placebo. The CDR3 sequence is CASSLTDTNYGYTF. CDR3 nucleotide sequence: TGCGCCAGCAGCTTGACGGACACGAACTATGGCTACACCTTC.